This T cell receptor (beta chain) emerged from a study of blood T cells in healthy people across ages. Study information: Per two T cells, template switching captured roughly one barcoded beta molecule. Findings of the study overall: A roughly linear fall in TCR beta diversity per million T cells was seen with increasing age. CMV status of donors was not determined, possibly confounding expanded clonotype changes.

Germline V lookup: CDR1 SGHRS, CDR2 YFSETQ. V lost 3 bases to trimming and J lost 3 bases; unmatched junction nucleotides: 2. The CDR3 sequence is 14 residues long. No fewer than 6 million PBMCs went into each sample. In this sample, this clonotype turned up a few times. Antigen: not known. It was with a sample-barcoded 5' primer and a J-beta primer mix that a second PCR of about 6 to 12 cycles was run. Using its own MiXCR run on the 5' RACE reads, TCRdb lists one record per CDR3 protein. The data hold more than 1 million distinct CDR3 sequences, with 40% to 50% observed a single time. This sequence was found in a woman aged 60-70 years in good health. The chain uses TRBV5-1 and TRBJ1-1, with TRBD1 matching over 10 bases. Sequencing used blood. CDR3 DNA sequence: TGCGCCAGCAGCTGGACAGGGGGTGACACTGAAGCTTTCTTT. This translates into CASSWTGGDTEAFF. Full variable domain (remainder filled in from reference TRBV5-1 and TRBJ1-1): KAGVTQTPRYLIKTRGQQVTLSCSPISGHRSVSWYQQTPGQGLQFLFEYFSETQRNKGNFPGRFSGRQFSNSRSEMNVSTLELGDSALYLCASSWTGGDTEAFFGQGTRLTVV.